Sequencing of this TCR beta chain was carried out in a study of cytomegalovirus exposure and HLA in healthy donors. The study, taken as a whole, reports: A later analysis found that most CMV-associated TCR beta chains appeared HLA-restricted. The study dropped some indistinguishable V segments, TRBV6-2 and TRBV6-3 among them.

The CDR3 is made up of 16 amino acids. Researchers ran the PCR with 60 Vbeta and 13 Jbeta primers. Profiling relied on immunoSEQ multiplex PCR, and the TCRdb table lists in-frame clones only, not all of them. The repertoire holds about 150,000 clones, with 9.7% as singletons. Each donor was nominally healthy when sampled (though unrecorded immune exposures were likely). Details on this clone: What it binds is unknown.

This receptor was identified in a man aged 45-65 years in good health and CMV-seronegative. Material for sequencing was PBMCs. V is TRBV21-1 and J is TRBJ2-3; the table gives TRBD2 as D, unverified against the DNA. TRBV21-1 is a pseudogene segment. Here the CDR3 DNA reads TGTGCCAGCAGCAATCGGAAACTAGCGGGACCAGATACGCAGTATTTT. Protein: CASSNRKLAGPDTQYF.